The 15 T cell receptor beta chains below were found in one sample sequenced in a study of T cells in Graves' hyperthyroidism and ophthalmopathy. The CDR3 regions of TCR beta were amplified from RNA transcripts. A first-round RT-PCR of the TCR CDR3 used the HTBI primer set. In TCRdb, the multiplex PCR reads were re-called with MiXCR into one record per CDR3 protein. The repertoire includes a few hundred thousand distinct CDR3 sequences, around 14% of them detected once, and around 17% sits in the top ten. The sequenced sample was blood. These receptors originate from a woman aged 18-29 years with Graves' hyperthyroidism.

As to this clonotype: A read error may be the cause here, since a much bigger clone is one base away. The rearrangement links TRBV7-2 to TRBJ2-3; D might be TRBD1 (6 bases). The germline CDR1 and CDR2 sequences are SGHTA and FQGNSA. Trimming shortened V by 4 bases and J by 2 bases, and 19 bases separated the two germline ends. The CDR3 sequence is 17 residues long. The CDR3 DNA sequence: TGTGCCAGCAGCTCCCCCATTGACAGGACGGCCACAGATACGCAGTATTTT. It specifies CASSSPIDRTATDTQYF. Using reference TRBV7-2 and TRBJ2-3 for the parts outside the CDR3, the full variable domain is GAGVSQSPSNKVTEKGKDVELRCDPISGHTALYWYRQSLGQGLEFLIYFQGNSAPDKSGLPSDRFSAERTGGSVSTLTIQRTQQEDSAVYLCASSSPIDRTATDTQYFGPGTRLTVL.

This clonotype was detected a few times. The chain couples TRBV4-2 to TRBJ2-5; 15 bases are a match to TRBD2. Germline trimming cut 4 bases from V and 4 bases from J; bases unmatched to any gene: 13. This CDR3 is built from 19 residues. Germline V lookup: CDR1 LGHNA, CDR2 YNFKEQ. Written as DNA, the CDR3 is TGTGCCAGCAGCCCCCTCCGGAGGACTAGCGGGGGGGGCGTAGAGACCCAGTACTTC. Protein product: CASSPLRRTSGGGVETQYF.

Many counts were recorded for this clonotype. The chain uses TRBV30 and TRBJ2-2, with D hard to call. Trimming cost V 0 bases and J 4 bases, with 12 bases left between them. The CDR3 has 15 residues. Per germline, CDR1 GTSNPN and CDR2 SVGIG (reference sequence). Here the CDR3 DNA reads TGTGCCTGGAGTGTATCCAGCCTGGGCACCGGGGAGCTGTTTTTT. Encoded protein: CAWSVSSLGTGELFF.

This clonotype was counted many times. The gene calls are TRBV2 and TRBJ1-5; no firm D call. V lost 3 bases and J lost 0, with 12 bases in between. The CDR3 length is 16 residues. CDR1 is SNHLY, CDR2 FYNNEI, per germline. CDR3 sequence reads: CASSELGPGSNQPQHF. CDR3 sequence (DNA): TGTGCCAGCAGTGAGTTAGGGCCCGGTAGCAATCAGCCCCAGCATTTT.

The sample holds many counts of this clonotype. The V and J genes are TRBV20-1 and TRBJ1-3; unclear D gene. V was pared by 1 base and J by 2 bases, with 6 bases between. The CDR3 consists of 13 residues. CDR1 is DFQATT, CDR2 SNEGSKA, per germline (reference sequence). DNA of the CDR3: TGCAGTGCTAGAGGTACTCCTGGAAACACCATATATTTT. Encoded protein: CSARGTPGNTIYF.

Concerning this clonotype itself: This sequence may be a read error, since a much larger clone differs from it by one base. V gene TRBV15 combines with J gene TRBJ2-1; 8 bases agree with TRBD2. CDR1 LNHNV and CDR2 YYDKDF come from the germline V gene (reference sequence). Trimming removed 4 bases from V and 8 bases from J; junction bases left unmatched: 13. The CDR3 is 16 amino acids. DNA of the CDR3: TGTGCCACCAGCATCGGGAGGGTCGGAGAGAGTCATGAGCAGTTCTTC. As protein: CATSIGRVGESHEQFF.

This clonotype was detected ten times or more. This chain joins TRBV30 and TRBJ1-6; D is unclear. Germline V CDR1 and CDR2: GTSNPN, SVGIG (reference sequence). CDR3 size: 15 residues. V lost 5 bases and J lost 5, with 16 bases in between. The CDR3 nucleotides are TGTGCCTGGGCCCAGCGGGCCTTTCATAATTCACCCCTCCACTTT. Protein sequence: CAWAQRAFHNSPLHF.

This clonotype has at least ten counts. This chain connects TRBV29-1 to TRBJ2-5, with 7 bases lining up with TRBD1. J lost 2 bases, V lost 4 bases, and 7 bases had no gene match. CDR3 length equals 14 residues. The germline V gene has CDR1 SQVTM and CDR2 ANQGSEA. Written as DNA, the CDR3 is TGCAGCGTTGTTGGGACAGCAAAGCAAGAGACCCAGTACTTC. Translated: CSVVGTAKQETQYF. Full variable domain (outside the CDR3, taken from reference TRBV29-1 and TRBJ2-5): SAVISQKPSRDICQRGTSLTIQCQVDSQVTMMFWYRQQPGQSLTLIATANQGSEATYESGFVIDKFPISRPNLTFSTLTVSNMSPEDSSIYLCSVVGTAKQETQYFGPGTRLLVL.

This clonotype occurred many times. The chain couples TRBV12-3 or TRBV12-4 to TRBJ1-2; the D is unclear. V was trimmed by 3 bases and J by 3 bases, leaving 11 bases between them. The CDR3 runs 14 residues. CDR3 sequence reads: CASSFWSDDYGYTF. The DNA of the CDR3 is TGTGCCAGCAGTTTTTGGTCAGACGACTATGGCTACACCTTC.

J is TRBJ2-1 and V is TRBV5-4; TRBD2 matches at 8 bases. Germline V lookup: CDR1 SGHNT, CDR2 YYREEE (reference sequence). There are 15 residues in the CDR3. The V and J ends lost 6 bases and 2 bases, in that order; junction bases with no gene match: 7. The CDR3: CASTYTSGAYNEQFF. DNA for the CDR3: TGTGCCAGCACCTATACTAGCGGAGCCTACAATGAGCAGTTCTTC.

The chain has TRBV6-5 and TRBJ2-7; TRBD2 aligns across 13 bases. The V segment lost 2 bases and the J segment 4 bases; nucleotides outside the gene matches: 8. Germline CDR1 reads MNHEY; CDR2 reads SVGAGI. This CDR3 comprises 17 residues. The CDR3 DNA reads as TGTGCCAGCAGTTACGGACTAGCGGGAGAAAAGGAGTACGAGCAGTACTTC. Protein sequence: CASSYGLAGEKEYEQYF.

Points on this clonotype: This sequence may be a read error, since a much larger clone differs from it by one base. The CDR3: CATSDPKGSSYNEQFF. The CDR3 DNA reads as TGTGCCACCAGTGATCCGAAGGGGAGCTCCTACAATGAGCAGTTCTTC. V and J are TRBV24-1 and TRBJ2-1; either TRBD1 or TRBD2 may fit D (5 bases each). In germline, CDR1 is KGHDR, CDR2 SFDVKD. The CDR3 loop spans 16 amino acids. V lost 3 bases, J lost 0 bases, and 11 bases lay in between.

This clonotype was found many times. V is TRBV5-1 and J is TRBJ1-1; 8 nucleotides align to TRBD1. V shed 4 bases, J shed 0 bases, and the junction held 2 bases outside the gene matches. In germline, CDR1 is SGHRS, CDR2 YFSETQ. This CDR3 contains 14 residues. CDR3 in DNA: TGCGCCAGCAGCGCGGGACAGGTGAACACTGAAGCTTTCTTT. Its protein is CASSAGQVNTEAFF.

Concerning this clonotype: A much larger clone differs from this one at a single base, so this may be a read error. This sequence joins TRBV5-4 and TRBJ1-1; D gene ambiguous. V was trimmed by 1 base and J by 5 bases, leaving 6 bases between them. CDR3 length: 12 amino acids. CDR1 and CDR2 from the germline V gene are SGHNT and YYREEE (reference sequence). The CDR3 DNA follows: TGTGCCAGCAGCTTGTCAAGGACTGAAGCTTTCTTT. It codes for CASSLSRTEAFF.

This clonotype appeared many times. The genes are TRBV30 and TRBJ1-4; D is ambiguous. CDR1 and CDR2 from the germline V gene are GTSNPN and SVGIG (reference sequence). V was cut by 1 base and J by 0 bases, with 12 bases left in between. The CDR3 extends over 16 amino acids. CDR3 DNA sequence: TGTGCCTGGAGTGCGGTTCACGGCGCAACTAATGAAAAACTGTTTTTT. Its translation: CAWSAVHGATNEKLFF.